The source of this T cell receptor (beta chain) is a study of cytomegalovirus exposure and HLA in healthy donors. The PCR employed 60 Vbeta primers together with 13 Jbeta primers. Produced via immunoSEQ multiplex PCR; TCRdb's table is partial and in-frame only. The repertoire has around 130,000 clones, 78% of them found once; the top ten carry approximately 1.6%. V lost 0 bases to trimming and J lost 0 bases, with 14 bases between them. CDR1 is MGHRA, CDR2 YSYEKL, per germline. CDR3 length: 17 residues. Material: PBMCs. The chain employs TRBV4-1 and TRBJ1-1; D possibly corresponds to TRBD1 (5 bases). The receptor was isolated from a woman between 18 and 30 years old in good health and CMV-seronegative. The chain's CDR3 is CASSQDPAGLMNTEAFF. CDR3 DNA: TGCGCCAGCAGCCAAGATCCGGCAGGGCTCATGAACACTGAAGCTTTCTTT.